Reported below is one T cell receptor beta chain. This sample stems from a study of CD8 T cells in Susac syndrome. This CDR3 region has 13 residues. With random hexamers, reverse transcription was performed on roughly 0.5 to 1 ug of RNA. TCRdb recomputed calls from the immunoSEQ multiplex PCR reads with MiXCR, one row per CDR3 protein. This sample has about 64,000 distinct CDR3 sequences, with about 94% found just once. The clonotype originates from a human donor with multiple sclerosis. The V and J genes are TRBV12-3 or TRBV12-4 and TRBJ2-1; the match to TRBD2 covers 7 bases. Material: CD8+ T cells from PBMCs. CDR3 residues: CVTSGANYNEQFF. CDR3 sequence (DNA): TGTGTCACGAGCGGGGCGAATTACAATGAGCAGTTCTTC.